This record covers a single TCR beta chain. The V and J ends lost 4 bases and 4 bases respectively, with 14 bases between them. The germline gives CDR1 SEHNR, CDR2 FQNEAQ (reference sequence). The CDR3 is made up of 14 amino acids. The sample comes from a study of Graves' ophthalmopathy and Graves' hyperthyroidism. Amplifying from RNA transcripts, the study obtained TCR beta CDR3 regions. Scientists carried out first-round RT-PCR using HTBI primers and then a second-round multiplex PCR. TCRdb redid the calling of the multiplex PCR reads with MiXCR, one entry per CDR3 protein. This repertoire shows hundreds of thousands of distinct CDR3 sequences, about two fifths found once; its top ten account for around 3.3%.

This TCR was recovered from an adult man with Graves' ophthalmopathy. The sequenced sample consisted of peripheral blood. The V gene is TRBV7-9, the J gene TRBJ2-7; TRBD2 might be the D (6 bases). Written as DNA, the CDR3 is TGTGCCAGCAGCTGGGGCGGGGACGGGTACGAGCAGTACTTC. This translates into CASSWGGDGYEQYF. Full variable domain (missing parts from reference TRBV7-9 and TRBJ2-7): DTGVSQNPRHKITKRGQNVTFRCDPISEHNRLYWYRQTLGQGPEFLTYFQNEAQLEKSRLLSDRFSAERPKGSFSTLEIQRTEQGDSAMYLCASSWGGDGYEQYFGPGTRLTVT.